This note documents a single T cell receptor (beta chain) sequence. This clonotype was picked up a small number of times. No cognate antigen has been identified for it. There are no base qualities to consult, and no much larger clone falls within one base. The treatment or condition label, as the study defines it: allogeneic hematopoietic cell transplantation with graft depleted of TCRalphabeta T cells and CD19 B cells. TCRalphabeta/CD19-depleted allogeneic hematopoietic cell grafts were given to the transplant recipients, all of whom were children. These data are taken from a study of T-cell reconstitution after alpha-beta-depleted transplantation in children (dated by TCRdb to the mid-2010s). With respect to the entire study: The study quantitatively tracked T-cell immune reconstitution after TCRalphabeta/CD19-depleted allogeneic hematopoietic cell transplantation in children using TCR repertoire profiling. The investigation overall reported the following: Hyperexpanded clone frequencies declined over subsequent months; after one year, T-cell counts and TCRbeta diversity were mostly attributed to newly produced T cells. The apparently early recovery of alphabetaT-cell counts about two months after transplant reportedly depended on only several hundred rapidly expanded clones that came from non-depleted graft cells. The high TCRbeta diversity at day 60 in some patients was ascribed to recipient T cells and intrathymic progenitors that had survived conditioning.

CDR1 MNHNS and CDR2 SASEGT were looked up in the germline V gene. Unmatched junction bases come to 2, with V trimmed by 5 bases and J by 2 bases. The CDR3 runs 14 amino acids, cysteine and phenylalanine included. This entry keeps only the CDR3 DNA: 42 bases, framed from base 1. The protocol used for the library was PCR. The instrument was an Illumina HiSeq 2500. Molecular barcoding was employed in the preparation of TCR libraries, with unique molecular identifiers being used to normalize TCRbeta repertoire quantification. The public reads were run again by TCRdb, first through fastp at Q25 and then through MiXCR, and only productive beta chains were kept. Each record represents a unique CDR3 protein, reported with the most common genes and DNA among its rows. This sample lists roughly 670,000 distinct CDR3 sequences; under 15% were detected once. Around 0.76% of the sample goes to the ten largest clones.

This sequence was found in a girl aged 2 to 10 with congenital amegakaryocytic thrombocytopenia, due to receive a stem cell transplant. The V and J genes are TRBV6-1 and TRBJ2-1, with 8 middle bases fitting TRBD2. The sample in question was PBMCs, obtained before TCRalphabeta/CD19-depleted stem cell transplant. The CDR3 protein is CASSREGAYNEQFF. The DNA sequence follows: TGTGCCAGCAGTCGGGAGGGGGCCTACAATGAGCAGTTCTTC.